Below are 5 T cell receptor beta chains sequenced from a single sample in a study of blood T cells in healthy people across ages. The authors ran a second PCR of roughly 6 to 12 cycles using a sample-barcoded 5' primer and a J-beta primer mix. Each CDR3 protein is one row after TCRdb ran MiXCR on the 5' RACE reads. The table has some 1.8 million distinct CDR3 sequences, approximately 40% seen once. Sequenced material: blood. The receptor source for this set is a human donor in good health.

This clonotype was detected only a few times. V and J are TRBV24-1 and TRBJ2-7, with 9 bases aligning to TRBD1. The J call may not be correct, given that the DNA end is closer to TRBJ2-5. CDR1 is KGHDR and CDR2 is SFDVKD in the germline V gene. The CDR3 consists of 15 residues. The CDR3 DNA sequence: TGTGCCACCAGTGATCCCAGGACAGGGGTCGAGACCCAGTACTTC. This encodes CATSDPRTGVETQYF.

V gene TRBV7-8 combines with J gene TRBJ2-1; D perhaps matches TRBD2 (5 bases). The CDR3 is 14 amino acids. Trimming stripped 5 bases from V and 4 bases from J, with 12 bases between. Looked up from germline, CDR1 is SGHVS and CDR2 is FQNEAQ. CDR3 sequence: CASSQLGLYNEQFF. In DNA, the CDR3 is TGTGCCAGCAGCCAACTAGGATTATACAATGAGCAGTTCTTC.

This clonotype was picked up a small number of times. This chain joins TRBV20-1 and TRBJ2-1; perhaps TRBD2 as D (5 bases). This CDR3 contains 13 residues. Germline V CDR1 and CDR2: DFQATT, SNEGSKA (reference sequence). Trimming pared 4 bases from V and 6 bases from J, leaving 13 bases between. The CDR3 is CSAKGRGGNEQFF. Written as DNA, the CDR3 is TGCAGTGCTAAAGGACGGGGTGGCAATGAGCAGTTCTTC.

V is TRBV18 and J is TRBJ1-4, with D possibly TRBD1 on 6 matching bases. V was cut by 3 bases and J by 7 bases, with 18 bases left in between. Germline V CDR1 and CDR2: KGHSH, LQKENI. The CDR3 runs to 16 residues. The CDR3: CASSPGQPSEGEKLFF. CDR3 coding DNA: TGTGCCAGCTCACCCGGACAGCCCTCGGAGGGTGAAAAACTGTTTTTT.

This chain connects TRBV5-1 to TRBJ1-2, with TRBD1 matching over 11 bases. J gave up 7 bases and V 4 bases, and 9 bases lay outside the gene matches. There are 15 residues in the CDR3. The germline gives CDR1 SGHRS, CDR2 YFSETQ. CDR3: CASSDPDRGRSGYTF. The CDR3 DNA follows: TGCGCCAGCAGCGACCCGGACAGGGGGCGGTCTGGCTACACCTTC. Full variable domain (remainder filled in from reference TRBV5-1 and TRBJ1-2): KAGVTQTPRYLIKTRGQQVTLSCSPISGHRSVSWYQQTPGQGLQFLFEYFSETQRNKGNFPGRFSGRQFSNSRSEMNVSTLELGDSALYLCASSDPDRGRSGYTFGSGTRLTVV.